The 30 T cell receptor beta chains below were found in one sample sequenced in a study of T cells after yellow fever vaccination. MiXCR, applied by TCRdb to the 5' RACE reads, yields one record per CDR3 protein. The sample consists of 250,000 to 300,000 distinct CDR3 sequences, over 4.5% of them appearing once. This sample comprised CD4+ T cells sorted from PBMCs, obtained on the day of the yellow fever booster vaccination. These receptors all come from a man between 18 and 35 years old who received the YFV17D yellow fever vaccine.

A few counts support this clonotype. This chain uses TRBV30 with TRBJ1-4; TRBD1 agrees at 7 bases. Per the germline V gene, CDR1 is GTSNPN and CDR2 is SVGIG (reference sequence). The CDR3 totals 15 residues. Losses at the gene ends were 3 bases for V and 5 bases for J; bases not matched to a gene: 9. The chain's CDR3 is CAWRRGTAKNEKLFF. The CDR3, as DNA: TGTGCCTGGAGGCGAGGGACAGCCAAAAATGAAAAACTGTTTTTT.

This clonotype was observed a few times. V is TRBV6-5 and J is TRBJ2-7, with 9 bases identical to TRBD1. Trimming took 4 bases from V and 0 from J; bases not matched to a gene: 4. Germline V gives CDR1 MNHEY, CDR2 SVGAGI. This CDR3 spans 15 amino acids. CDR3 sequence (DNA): TGTGCCAGCAGTTGGACAGGGGTAAGCTCCTACGAGCAGTACTTC. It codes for CASSWTGVSSYEQYF.

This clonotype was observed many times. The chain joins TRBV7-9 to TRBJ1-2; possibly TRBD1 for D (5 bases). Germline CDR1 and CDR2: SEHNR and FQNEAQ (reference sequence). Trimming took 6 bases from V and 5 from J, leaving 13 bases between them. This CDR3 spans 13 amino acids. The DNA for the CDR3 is TGTGCCAGCAGTCCCGGAAGGGGTTATGGCTACACCTTC. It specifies CASSPGRGYGYTF. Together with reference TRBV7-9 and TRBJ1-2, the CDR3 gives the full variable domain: DTGVSQNPRHKITKRGQNVTFRCDPISEHNRLYWYRQTLGQGPEFLTYFQNEAQLEKSRLLSDRFSAERPKGSFSTLEIQRTEQGDSAMYLCASSPGRGYGYTFGSGTRLTVV.

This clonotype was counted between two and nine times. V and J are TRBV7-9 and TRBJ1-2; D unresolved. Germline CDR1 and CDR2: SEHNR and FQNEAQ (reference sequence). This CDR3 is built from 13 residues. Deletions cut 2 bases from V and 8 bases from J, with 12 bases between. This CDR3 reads CASSLNLGGGYTF. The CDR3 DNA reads TGTGCCAGCAGCTTAAACTTGGGTGGCGGCTACACCTTC.

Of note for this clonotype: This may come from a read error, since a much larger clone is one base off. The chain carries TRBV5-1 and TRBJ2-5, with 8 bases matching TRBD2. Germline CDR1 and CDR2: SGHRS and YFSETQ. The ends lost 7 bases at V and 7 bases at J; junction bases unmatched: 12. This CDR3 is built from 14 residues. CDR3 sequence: CASGQNRAGGTQYF. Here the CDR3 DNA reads TGCGCCAGCGGACAAAACAGGGCGGGGGGGACCCAGTACTTC.

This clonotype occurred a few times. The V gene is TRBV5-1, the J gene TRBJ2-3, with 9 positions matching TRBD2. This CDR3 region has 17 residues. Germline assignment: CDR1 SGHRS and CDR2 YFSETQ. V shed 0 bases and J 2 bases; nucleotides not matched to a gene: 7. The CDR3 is CASSLAIAGVPTDTQYF. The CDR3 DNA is TGCGCCAGCAGCTTGGCCATAGCGGGGGTCCCCACAGATACGCAGTATTTT.

The chain's CDR3 is CASSKQSSGANVLTF. The CDR3 nucleotides are TGTGCCAGCAGCAAACAGAGCTCTGGGGCCAACGTCCTGACTTTC. The chain has TRBV7-3 and TRBJ2-6; D is undetermined. The CDR3 has 15 amino acids. V was shortened by 5 bases and J by 0 bases, with 8 bases between the two germline ends. The germline V gene has CDR1 SGHTA and CDR2 FQGTGA.

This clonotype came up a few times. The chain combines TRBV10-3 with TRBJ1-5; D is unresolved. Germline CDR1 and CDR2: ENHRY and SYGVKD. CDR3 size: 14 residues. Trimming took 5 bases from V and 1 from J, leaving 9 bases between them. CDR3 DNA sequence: TGTGCCATCAGTCAGGATAGGAGCAATCAGCCCCAGCATTTT. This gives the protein CAISQDRSNQPQHF.

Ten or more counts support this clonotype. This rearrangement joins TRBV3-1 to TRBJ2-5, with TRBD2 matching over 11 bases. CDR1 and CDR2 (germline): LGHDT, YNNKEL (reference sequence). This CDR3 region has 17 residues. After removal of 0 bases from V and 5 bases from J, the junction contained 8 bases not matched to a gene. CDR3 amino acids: CASSQDLTSGGGETQYF. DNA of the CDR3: TGTGCCAGCAGCCAAGATTTAACTAGCGGGGGCGGTGAGACCCAGTACTTC.

The CDR3 DNA reads TGTGCCAGCAGTAAGGTGACAGGGGGCGGCTACACCTTC. Its translation: CASSKVTGGGYTF. The chain couples TRBV12-3 or TRBV12-4 to TRBJ1-2; 10 nucleotides match TRBD1. The CDR3 has 13 residues. V shed 5 bases and J 8 bases; nucleotides not matched to a gene: 5.

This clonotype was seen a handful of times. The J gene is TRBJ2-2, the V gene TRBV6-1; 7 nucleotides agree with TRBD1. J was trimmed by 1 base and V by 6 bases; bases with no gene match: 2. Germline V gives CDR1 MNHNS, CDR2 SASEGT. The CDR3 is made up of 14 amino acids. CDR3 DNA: TGTGCCAGCAGGAGGGGGCTGAACACCGGGGAGCTGTTTTTT. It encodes CASRRGLNTGELFF.

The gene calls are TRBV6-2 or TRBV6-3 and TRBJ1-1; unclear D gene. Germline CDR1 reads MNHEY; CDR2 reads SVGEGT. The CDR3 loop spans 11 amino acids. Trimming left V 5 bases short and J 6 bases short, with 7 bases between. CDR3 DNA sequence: TGTGCCAGCAGTAACACGGCTGAAGCTTTCTTT. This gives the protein CASSNTAEAFF.

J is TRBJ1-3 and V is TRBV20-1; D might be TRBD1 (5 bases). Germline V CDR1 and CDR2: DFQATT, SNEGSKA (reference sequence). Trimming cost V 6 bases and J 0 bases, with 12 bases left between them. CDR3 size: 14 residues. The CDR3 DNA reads TGCAGTGCAACGACAGCCTCCTCTGGAAACACCATATATTTT. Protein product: CSATTASSGNTIYF.

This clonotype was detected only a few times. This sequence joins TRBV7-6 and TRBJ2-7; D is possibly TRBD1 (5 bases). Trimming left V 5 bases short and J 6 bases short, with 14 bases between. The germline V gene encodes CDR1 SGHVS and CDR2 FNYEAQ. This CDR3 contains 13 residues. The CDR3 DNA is TGTGCCAGCAGCAAACTAAATAGGGGCGAGCAGTACTTC. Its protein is CASSKLNRGEQYF.

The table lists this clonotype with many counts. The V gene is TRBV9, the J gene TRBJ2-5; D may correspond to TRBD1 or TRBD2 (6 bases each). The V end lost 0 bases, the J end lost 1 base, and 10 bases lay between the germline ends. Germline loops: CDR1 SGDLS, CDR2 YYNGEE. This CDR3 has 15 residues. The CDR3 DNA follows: TGTGCCAGCAGCGTAGGAGGGGGGCCCCAAGAGACCCAGTACTTC. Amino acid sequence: CASSVGGGPQETQYF.

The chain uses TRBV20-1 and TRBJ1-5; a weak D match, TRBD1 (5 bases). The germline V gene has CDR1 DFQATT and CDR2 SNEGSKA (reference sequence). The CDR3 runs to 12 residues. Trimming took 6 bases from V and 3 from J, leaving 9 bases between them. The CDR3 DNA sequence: TGCAGTGCCGGGGGTTCCAATCAGCCCCAGCATTTT. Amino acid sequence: CSAGGSNQPQHF.

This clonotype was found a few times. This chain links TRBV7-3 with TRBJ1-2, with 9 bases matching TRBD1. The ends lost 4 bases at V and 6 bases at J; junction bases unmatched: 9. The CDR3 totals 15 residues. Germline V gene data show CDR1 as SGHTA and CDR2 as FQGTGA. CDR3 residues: CASSSAGTGKHGYTF. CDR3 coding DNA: TGTGCCAGCAGCTCGGCCGGGACAGGGAAGCATGGCTACACCTTC.

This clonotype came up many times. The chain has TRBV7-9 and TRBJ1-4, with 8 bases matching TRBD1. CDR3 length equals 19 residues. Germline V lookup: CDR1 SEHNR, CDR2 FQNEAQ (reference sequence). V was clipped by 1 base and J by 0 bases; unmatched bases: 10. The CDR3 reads CASSLGFSDRGATNEKLFF. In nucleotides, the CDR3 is TGTGCCAGCAGCTTAGGTTTCAGTGACAGGGGCGCAACTAATGAAAAACTGTTTTTT.

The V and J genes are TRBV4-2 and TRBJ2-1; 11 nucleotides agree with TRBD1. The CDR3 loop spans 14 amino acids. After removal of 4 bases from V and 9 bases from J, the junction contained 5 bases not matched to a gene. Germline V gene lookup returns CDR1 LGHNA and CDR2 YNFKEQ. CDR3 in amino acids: CASSPDRGLGEQFF. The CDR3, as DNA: TGTGCCAGCAGCCCGGACAGGGGGCTAGGTGAGCAGTTCTTC.

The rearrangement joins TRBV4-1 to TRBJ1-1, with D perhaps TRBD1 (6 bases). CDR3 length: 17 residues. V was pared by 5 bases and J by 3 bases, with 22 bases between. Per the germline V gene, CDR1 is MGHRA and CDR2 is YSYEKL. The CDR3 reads CASSKSRGDRVYTEAFF. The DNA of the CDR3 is TGCGCCAGCAGCAAAAGCAGGGGCGATCGGGTTTACACTGAAGCTTTCTTT.

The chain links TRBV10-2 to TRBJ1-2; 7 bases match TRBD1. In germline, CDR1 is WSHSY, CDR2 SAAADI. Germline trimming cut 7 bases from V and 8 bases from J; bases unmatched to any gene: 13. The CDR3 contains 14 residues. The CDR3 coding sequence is TGCGCCAGCAAACCACAGGGGAAGGCGCCGGGCTACACCTTC. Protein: CASKPQGKAPGYTF.

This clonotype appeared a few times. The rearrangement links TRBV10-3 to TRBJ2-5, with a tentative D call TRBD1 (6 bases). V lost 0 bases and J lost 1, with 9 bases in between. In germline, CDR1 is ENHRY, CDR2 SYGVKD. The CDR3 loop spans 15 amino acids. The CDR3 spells CAISESIRGQETQYF. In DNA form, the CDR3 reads TGTGCCATCAGTGAGTCGATCAGGGGCCAAGAGACCCAGTACTTC.

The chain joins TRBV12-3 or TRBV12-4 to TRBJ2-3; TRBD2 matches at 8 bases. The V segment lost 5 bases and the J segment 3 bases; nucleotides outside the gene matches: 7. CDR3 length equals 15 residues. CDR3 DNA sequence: TGTGCCAGCAGTCCTTTCAAGCGGGGGACAGATACGCAGTATTTT. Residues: CASSPFKRGTDTQYF.

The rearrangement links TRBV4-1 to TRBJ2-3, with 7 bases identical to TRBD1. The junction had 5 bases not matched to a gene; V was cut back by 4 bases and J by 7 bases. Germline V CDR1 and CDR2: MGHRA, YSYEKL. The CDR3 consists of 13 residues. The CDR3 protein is CASSRQQGYTQYF. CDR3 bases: TGCGCCAGCAGCCGGCAACAGGGGTATACGCAGTATTTT.

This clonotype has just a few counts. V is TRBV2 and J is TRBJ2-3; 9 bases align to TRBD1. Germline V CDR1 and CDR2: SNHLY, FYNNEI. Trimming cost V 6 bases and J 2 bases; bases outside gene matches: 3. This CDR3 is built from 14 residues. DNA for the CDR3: TGTGCCAGCAGGGGGACAGGGTTCACAGATACGCAGTATTTT. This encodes CASRGTGFTDTQYF.

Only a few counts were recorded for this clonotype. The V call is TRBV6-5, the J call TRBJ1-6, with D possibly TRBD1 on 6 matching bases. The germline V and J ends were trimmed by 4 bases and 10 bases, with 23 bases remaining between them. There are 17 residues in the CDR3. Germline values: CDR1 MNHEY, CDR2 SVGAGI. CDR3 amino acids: CASSSGASNGRLSPLHF. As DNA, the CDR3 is TGTGCCAGCAGTTCAGGGGCTTCTAACGGTCGACTATCACCCCTCCACTTT.

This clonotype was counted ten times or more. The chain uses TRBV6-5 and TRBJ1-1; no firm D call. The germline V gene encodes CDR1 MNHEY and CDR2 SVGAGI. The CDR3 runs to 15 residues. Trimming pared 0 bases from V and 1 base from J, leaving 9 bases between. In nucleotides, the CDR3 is TGTGCCAGCAGTTACTCGATAAAGGAGAACACTGAAGCTTTCTTT. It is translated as CASSYSIKENTEAFF.

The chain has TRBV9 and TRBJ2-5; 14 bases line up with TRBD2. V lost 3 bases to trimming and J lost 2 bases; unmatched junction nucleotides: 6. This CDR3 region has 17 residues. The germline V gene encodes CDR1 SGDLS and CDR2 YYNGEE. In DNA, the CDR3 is TGTGCCAGCAGCGAGACTAGCGGGGGGGCGGGGCAAGAGACCCAGTACTTC. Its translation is CASSETSGGAGQETQYF.

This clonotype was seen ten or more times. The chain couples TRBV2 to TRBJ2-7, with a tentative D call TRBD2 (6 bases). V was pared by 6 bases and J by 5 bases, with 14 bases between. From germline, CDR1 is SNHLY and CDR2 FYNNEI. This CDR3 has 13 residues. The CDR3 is CASRFGGVHEQYF. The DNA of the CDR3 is TGTGCCAGCAGGTTCGGGGGAGTCCACGAGCAGTACTTC. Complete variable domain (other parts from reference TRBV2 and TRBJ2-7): EPEVTQTPSHQVTQMGQEVILRCVPISNHLYFYWYRQILGQKVEFLVSFYNNEISEKSEIFDDQFSVERPDGSNFTLKIRSTKLEDSAMYFCASRFGGVHEQYFGPGTRLTVT.

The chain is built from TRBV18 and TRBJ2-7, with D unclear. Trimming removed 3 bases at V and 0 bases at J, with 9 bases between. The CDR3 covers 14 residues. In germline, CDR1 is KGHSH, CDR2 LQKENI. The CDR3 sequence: CASSPNGPSYEQYF. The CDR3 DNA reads TGTGCCAGCTCACCGAACGGTCCCTCCTACGAGCAGTACTTC. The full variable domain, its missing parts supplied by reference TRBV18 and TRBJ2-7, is NAGVMQNPRHLVRRRGQEARLRCSPMKGHSHVYWYRQLPEEGLKFMVYLQKENIIDESGMPKERFSAEFPKEGPSILRIQQVVRGDSAAYFCASSPNGPSYEQYFGPGTRLTVT.